The rows below give T cell receptor beta chains drawn from one sample of a study of human thymus T cells. Method: immunoSEQ multiplex PCR; TCRdb's copy keeps in-frame clones and lacks some. This sample carries around 70,000 clones, roughly 94% of them seen once, and the ten largest clones take 0.03% to 0.035%. Sequences were obtained from thymus tissue. Source of these receptors: a girl under two years old with a congenital heart defect but otherwise immunologically healthy. CDR3s include the opening cysteine and the closing phenylalanine or tryptophan. A D gene is named only where the DNA matches it firmly. Some rows have no size entry. The others give once, few or many, or a class for an expanded clone.

>TRBJ2-3|-|TRBV7-2|-
CASSSPGATDTQYF
TGTGCCAGCAGTTCACCGGGAGCGACAGATACGCAGTATTTT
>TRBJ2-5|-|TRBV6-4|TRBD2
CASRFPGLAGVETQYF
TGTGCCAGCAGGTTCCCGGGACTAGCGGGAGTGGAGACCCAGTACTTC
>TRBJ2-3|-|TRBV5-1|-
CASGGLEGTDTQYF
TGCGCCAGCGGAGGACTGGAGGGCACAGATACGCAGTATTTT
>TRBJ1-1|-|TRBV11-2|-
CASSLDVTDTEAFF
TGTGCCAGCAGCTTAGATGTCACAGACACTGAAGCTTTCTTT
>TRBJ1-1|once|TRBV28|-
CASSQPSTVEAFF
TGTGCCAGCAGCCAACCATCGACAGTCGAAGCTTTCTTT
>TRBJ2-4|-|TRBV2|TRBD2
CASTEVIAGAKNIQYF
TGTGCCAGCACCGAGGTAATAGCGGGAGCCAAAAACATTCAGTACTTC
>TRBJ2-6|-|TRBV11-1|-
CASSSVGVRSGANVLTF
TGTGCCAGCAGCTCTGTGGGGGTCCGCTCTGGGGCCAACGTCCTGACTTTC
>TRBJ2-3|-|TRBV10-2|-
CASNRQEKVRRVSTDTQYF
TGCGCCAGCAACCGACAGGAAAAGGTGCGCCGGGTTAGCACAGATACGCAGTATTTT
>TRBJ2-3|-|TRBV19|TRBD2
CASSQGRVAGVDTQYF
TGTGCCAGTAGCCAGGGTCGGGTAGCGGGAGTAGATACGCAGTATTTT
>TRBJ2-7|-|TRBV18|-
CASSKGHWARYF
TGTGCCAGCTCAAAAGGACATTGGGCACGGTACTTC
>TRBJ2-7|-|TRBV2|TRBD1
CASNQDRASYEQYF
TGTGCCAGCAATCAGGACAGGGCTTCCTACGAGCAGTACTTC
>TRBJ2-3|-|TRBV5-8|-
CASSRTRGERERTDTQYF
TGTGCCAGCAGCCGAACCAGGGGAGAGCGGGAACGGACAGATACGCAGTATTTT
>TRBJ2-7|-|TRBV27|TRBD2
CASSVDGLAYEQYF
TGTGCCAGCTCCGTGGACGGACTAGCCTACGAGCAGTACTTC
>TRBJ1-2|-|TRBV14|-
CASSQSTGTPNYGYTF
TGTGCCAGCAGCCAGTCAACAGGGACTCCTAACTATGGCTACACCTTC
>TRBJ2-3|-|TRBV7-2|-
CASSLMGDTDTQYF
TGTGCCAGCAGCTTGATGGGGGACACAGATACGCAGTATTTT
>TRBJ1-1|few|TRBV19|-
CASSKRGGTPNTEAFF
TGTGCCAGTAGTAAACGGGGCGGTACCCCGAACACTGAAGCTTTCTTT
>TRBJ2-7|-|TRBV30|-
CAWSFPGASSYEQYF
TGTGCCTGGAGTTTTCCAGGGGCGAGCTCCTACGAGCAGTACTTC
>TRBJ2-1|-|TRBV28|-
CASSLPTPGAYLGEQFF
TGTGCCAGCAGTTTGCCGACCCCCGGTGCTTACTTAGGTGAGCAGTTCTTC
>TRBJ1-3|-|TRBV4-1|-
CASSHGPRDKGNTIYF
TGCGCCAGCAGCCATGGGCCCAGGGATAAAGGAAACACCATATATTTT
>TRBJ2-7|-|TRBV4-2|TRBD2
CASSHKVGWGLAGGLRTHEQYF
TGTGCCAGCAGCCACAAGGTGGGATGGGGACTAGCGGGAGGGCTCAGAACCCACGAGCAGTACTTC
>TRBJ2-5|-|TRBV5-8|TRBD2
CASSLSIRLAGGSGETQYF
TGTGCCAGCAGCTTGTCCATTCGGCTAGCGGGAGGTTCAGGAGAGACCCAGTACTTC
>TRBJ2-2|-|TRBV5-4|-
CASSLVQGGRELFF
TGTGCCAGCAGCTTGGTCCAGGGCGGCAGGGAGCTGTTTTTT
>TRBJ1-3|-|TRBV7-9|-
CASSLGRALGNTIYF
TGTGCCAGCAGCTTAGGACGAGCTCTGGGAAACACCATATATTTT
>TRBJ2-5|-|TRBV27|-
CASSLRGRGRQETQYF
TGTGCCAGCAGTTTAAGGGGTAGGGGTCGACAAGAGACCCAGTACTTC
>TRBJ2-7|-|TRBV13|TRBD1
CASSIMTGGPYEQYF
TGTGCCAGCAGCATAATGACAGGGGGCCCCTACGAGCAGTACTTC
>TRBJ2-7|-|TRBV7-9|-
CASSLEGGAREVHEQYF
TGTGCCAGCAGCTTAGAGGGGGGGGCCCGTGAGGTCCACGAGCAGTACTTC
>TRBJ1-2|-|TRBV19|TRBD1
CASSIMRPGQGANYGYTF
TGTGCCAGTAGTATTATGCGCCCGGGACAGGGGGCGAACTATGGCTACACCTTC
>TRBJ1-4|-|TRBV5-5|-
CASSLAGHRDEKLFF
TGTGCCAGCAGCTTGGCCGGGCACCGGGATGAAAAACTGTTTTTT
>TRBJ2-6|-|TRBV6-5|-
CASSLSGANVLTF
TGTGCCAGCAGCCTCAGTGGGGCCAACGTCCTGACTTTC
>TRBJ2-1|-|TRBV7-2|-
CASSYPRAGTPSYNEQFF
TGTGCCAGCAGCTACCCCCGCGCCGGGACACCCTCCTACAATGAGCAGTTCTTC
>TRBJ2-5|-|TRBV5-5|TRBD2
CASSNRLAGGGETQYF
TGTGCCAGCAGCAACCGACTAGCGGGAGGTGGAGAGACCCAGTACTTC
>TRBJ2-7|-|TRBV6-5|-
CASRLQRSYEQYF
TGTGCCAGCAGGCTCCAGAGGTCCTACGAGCAGTACTTC
>TRBJ2-3|-|TRBV9|TRBD2
CASSVSGTSVSDTQYF
TGTGCCAGCAGCGTATCCGGGACTAGCGTCTCAGATACGCAGTATTTT
>TRBJ1-3|-|TRBV14|-
CASSQGGGIGNTIYF
TGTGCCAGCAGCCAAGGTGGGGGGATCGGAAACACCATATATTTT
>TRBJ2-7|-|TRBV5-6|-
CASAGFEQYF
TGTGCCAGCGCTGGATTTGAGCAGTACTTC